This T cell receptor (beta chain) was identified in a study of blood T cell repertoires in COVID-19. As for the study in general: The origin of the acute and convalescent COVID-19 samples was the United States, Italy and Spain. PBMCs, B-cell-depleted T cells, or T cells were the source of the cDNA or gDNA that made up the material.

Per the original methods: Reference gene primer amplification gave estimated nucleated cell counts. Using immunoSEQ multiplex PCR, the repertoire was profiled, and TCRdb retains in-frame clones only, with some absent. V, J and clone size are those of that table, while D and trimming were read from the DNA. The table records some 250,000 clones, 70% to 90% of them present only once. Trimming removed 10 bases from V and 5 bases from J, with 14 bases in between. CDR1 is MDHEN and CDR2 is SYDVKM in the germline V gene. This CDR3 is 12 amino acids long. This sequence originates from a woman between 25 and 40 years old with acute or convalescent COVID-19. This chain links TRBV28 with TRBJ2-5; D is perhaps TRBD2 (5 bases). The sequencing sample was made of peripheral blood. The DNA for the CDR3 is TGTGCCACCTACCGGGATTTGGAGACCCAGTACTTC. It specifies CATYRDLETQYF.